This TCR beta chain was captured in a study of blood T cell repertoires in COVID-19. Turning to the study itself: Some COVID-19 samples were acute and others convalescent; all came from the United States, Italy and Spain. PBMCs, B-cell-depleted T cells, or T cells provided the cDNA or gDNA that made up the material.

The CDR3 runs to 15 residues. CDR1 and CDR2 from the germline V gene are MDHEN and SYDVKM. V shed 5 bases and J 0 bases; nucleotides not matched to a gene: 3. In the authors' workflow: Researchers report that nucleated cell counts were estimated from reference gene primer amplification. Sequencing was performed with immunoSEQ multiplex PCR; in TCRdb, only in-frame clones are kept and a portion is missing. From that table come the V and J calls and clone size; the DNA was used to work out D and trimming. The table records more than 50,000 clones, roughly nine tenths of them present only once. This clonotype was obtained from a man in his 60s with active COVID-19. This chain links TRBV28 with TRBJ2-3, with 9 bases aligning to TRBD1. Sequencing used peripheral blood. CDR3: CASSRDRVSTDTQYF. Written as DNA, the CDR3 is TGTGCCAGCAGTCGGGACAGGGTGAGCACAGATACGCAGTATTTT.